These 6 T cell receptor beta chains were sequenced from one sample in a study of CD8 T cells in ankylosing spondylitis listed by TCRdb under 2017. The library was prepared using 5' RACE. These reads were obtained on an Illumina HiSeq 2500. TCRdb took the public reads, trimmed them with fastp at Q25, ran MiXCR for clone calling and kept in-frame beta chains. Each record represents a unique CDR3 protein, reported with the most common genes and DNA among its rows. The table for this sample lists about 270,000 distinct CDR3 sequences; 30% to 35% of them were counted only once. Of the sample, roughly 4% is held by the ten largest clones. Source material: blood, either unsorted or a sorted T cell fraction (not recorded which). These receptors were collected from a male donor with ankylosing spondylitis or in good health (not recorded which).

This clonotype has more than one count but fewer than ten. This chain uses TRBV27 with TRBJ2-1; no clear D gene. The CDR3 runs 13 residues. V dropped 7 bases and J dropped 7 bases, with 14 bases sitting between them. The germline V gene has CDR1 MNHEY and CDR2 SMNVEV (reference sequence). CDR3 residues: CASTLGGGNEQFF. The CDR3 DNA sequence: TGTGCCAGCACCCTGGGTGGTGGGAATGAGCAGTTCTTC.

This rearrangement joins TRBV12-3 or TRBV12-4 to TRBJ2-3; the D is unclear. V was pared by 6 bases and J by 11 bases, with 24 bases between. CDR3 length equals 15 residues. The DNA of the CDR3 is TGTGCCAGCAGAATAAACGGAAATGCCAAATCGGGGCAGTATTTT. Residues: CASRINGNAKSGQYF.

The rearrangement joins TRBV7-9 to TRBJ2-7, with TRBD1 matching over 10 bases. J lost 5 bases, V lost 3 bases, and 7 bases had no gene match. Germline lookup yields CDR1 SEHNR and CDR2 FQNEAQ (reference sequence). The CDR3 contains 15 residues. This CDR3 reads CASSFFDRGLDEQYF. The CDR3 DNA reads TGTGCCAGCAGCTTTTTCGACAGGGGGCTGGACGAGCAGTACTTC.

This clonotype was seen only a few times. CDR3 DNA: TGTGCCAGCAAGTCCGAAGGGTTCACTGAAGCTTTCTTT. This gives the protein CASKSEGFTEAFF. The chain combines TRBV6-1 with TRBJ1-1; D call uncertain. The CDR3 length is 13 residues. Looked up from germline, CDR1 is MNHNS and CDR2 is SASEGT. V was clipped by 7 bases and J by 4 bases, with 13 bases between them.

The rearrangement links TRBV12-3 or TRBV12-4 to TRBJ1-1; D gene unclear. V lost 4 bases, J lost 0 bases, and 15 bases lay in between. The CDR3 extends over 16 amino acids. CDR3 in amino acids: CASSWRADLVNTEAFF. In DNA form, the CDR3 reads TGTGCCAGCAGTTGGCGGGCAGACTTAGTGAACACTGAAGCTTTCTTT.

There are a few counts of this clonotype. The chain employs TRBV7-3 and TRBJ2-5; D remains unclear. Germline V lookup: CDR1 SGHTA, CDR2 FQGTGA. The CDR3 is 13 amino acids. The V end was cut by 1 base, the J end by 4 bases, with 7 bases between. The CDR3 spells CASSLNIGETQYF. The CDR3 DNA is TGTGCCAGCAGCTTAAATATCGGAGAGACCCAGTACTTC.